A single sample gave rise to the 17 T cell receptor beta chains below, sequenced in a study of blood T cell repertoires in COVID-19. Generated by immunoSEQ multiplex PCR, the TCRdb table keeps only in-frame clones and is missing some. The profile covers over 350,000 clones, with about 85% appearing a single time and approximately 2% taken by the ten largest. Input material: PBMCs or T cells enriched from blood (not recorded which). The receptors derive from a woman aged 18-29 years with acute COVID-19.

The gene calls are TRBV5-5 and TRBJ1-4; a possible D gene is TRBD1 (6 bases). Germline CDR1 and CDR2: SGHKS and YYEKEE (reference sequence). The V end was cut by 0 bases, the J end by 8 bases, with 14 bases between. This CDR3 region has 15 residues. CDR3: CASSLVGQGNEKLFF. The CDR3 DNA sequence: TGTGCCAGCAGCTTGGTCGGCCAGGGGAACGAAAAACTGTTTTTT.

The V gene is TRBV6-5, the J gene TRBJ2-1; 11 bases match TRBD2. This CDR3 is built from 15 residues. V shed 5 bases and J 6 bases; nucleotides not matched to a gene: 6. Germline V gene sequence: CDR1 MNHEY, CDR2 SVGAGI. In nucleotides, the CDR3 is TGTGCCAGCAGTCTCCTAGCGGGAGGCTCCAATGAGCAGTTCTTC. It specifies CASSLLAGGSNEQFF.

The J gene is TRBJ1-5, the V gene TRBV6-1, with 8 nucleotides matching TRBD1. The CDR3 consists of 16 residues. Per germline, CDR1 MNHNS and CDR2 SASEGT. V trimming: 3 bases; J trimming: 4 bases; junction bases outside the gene matches: 8. DNA of the CDR3: TGTGCCAGCAGTGACGACAGGGGTGGAAGGAATCAGCCCCAGCATTTT. Amino acid sequence: CASSDDRGGRNQPQHF.

The chain employs TRBV4-3 and TRBJ2-7; 9 bases line up with TRBD2. Germline values: CDR1 LGHNA, CDR2 YSLEER. This CDR3 has 17 amino acids. V was pared by 0 bases and J by 2 bases, with 8 bases of the junction left unmatched. CDR3 sequence: CASSQDHWTSEAYEQYF. The CDR3 DNA follows: TGCGCCAGCAGCCAAGATCATTGGACTAGCGAGGCCTACGAGCAGTACTTC.

V and J are TRBV7-9 and TRBJ1-2; D not certain. The germline V gene has CDR1 SEHNR and CDR2 FQNEAQ (reference sequence). The ends were cut back, 2 bases at V and 2 bases at J, with 12 bases in the middle. The CDR3 contains 15 residues. DNA of the CDR3: TGTGCCAGCAGCTTAATCGGGGTCTCAAACTATGGCTACACCTTC. Translated: CASSLIGVSNYGYTF. The whole variable domain, remainder taken from reference TRBV7-9 and TRBJ1-2, is DTGVSQNPRHKITKRGQNVTFRCDPISEHNRLYWYRQTLGQGPEFLTYFQNEAQLEKSRLLSDRFSAERPKGSFSTLEIQRTEQGDSAMYLCASSLIGVSNYGYTFGSGTRLTVV.

Here the CDR3 reads CASSFRGDHPGYTF. CDR3 sequence (DNA): TGTGCCAGCAGCTTCCGGGGGGACCATCCTGGCTACACCTTC. J is TRBJ1-2 and V is TRBV7-2; D possibly corresponds to TRBD1 (5 bases). CDR3 size: 14 residues. Trimming took 3 bases from V and 7 from J, leaving 15 bases between them. Germline-derived CDR1 and CDR2 are SGHTA and FQGNSA. Complete variable domain (other parts from reference TRBV7-2 and TRBJ1-2): GAGVSQSPSNKVTEKGKDVELRCDPISGHTALYWYRQSLGQGLEFLIYFQGNSAPDKSGLPSDRFSAERTGGSVSTLTIQRTQQEDSAVYLCASSFRGDHPGYTFGSGTRLTVV.

The V call is TRBV11-3, the J call TRBJ2-1, with 8 bases matching TRBD2. The CDR3 spans 16 residues. Germline V gives CDR1 SGHNT, CDR2 YENEEA. J was trimmed by 5 bases and V by 1 base; bases with no gene match: 7. In nucleotides, the CDR3 is TGTGCCAGCAGCTTAGGTGCCGGGAGGGCCGACAATGAGCAGTTCTTC. It encodes CASSLGAGRADNEQFF.

V gene TRBV18 combines with J gene TRBJ2-1, with 10 bases matching TRBD1. The junction had 4 bases not matched to a gene; V was cut back by 4 bases and J by 7 bases. The CDR3 is 14 residues long. Germline-derived CDR1 and CDR2 are KGHSH and LQKENI. CDR3 bases: TGTGCCAGCTCACTCGGGACAGGGGAAAATGAGCAGTTCTTC. Translation gives CASSLGTGENEQFF.

The chain couples TRBV27 to TRBJ1-4; 8 nucleotides match TRBD1. Trimming cost V 2 bases and J 11 bases; bases outside gene matches: 10. Germline V gives CDR1 MNHEY, CDR2 SMNVEV (reference sequence). The CDR3 runs to 15 residues. This CDR3 reads CASSLGGQGGWKLFF. The DNA for the CDR3 is TGTGCCAGCAGTTTAGGAGGACAGGGAGGATGGAAACTGTTTTTT.

This clone was seen more than once but under ten times. The genes are TRBV10-3 and TRBJ1-1, with D possibly being TRBD1 (6 bases). This CDR3 has 16 amino acids. Trimming removed 7 bases from V and 6 bases from J, with 24 bases in between. Germline-derived CDR1 and CDR2 are ENHRY and SYGVKD. CDR3 region: CAITRQVEGYNAEAFF. The CDR3 DNA follows: TGTGCCATCACCCGACAGGTTGAGGGTTATAACGCTGAAGCTTTCTTT.

The gene calls are TRBV24-1 and TRBJ1-5, with D perhaps TRBD1 (6 bases). The CDR3 is made up of 15 amino acids. Germline V gene sequence: CDR1 KGHDR, CDR2 SFDVKD. V was clipped by 5 bases and J by 2 bases, with 12 bases between them. In DNA, the CDR3 is TGTGCCACCAGTGGGGGCAGGGGAGGCAATCAGCCCCAGCATTTT. Encoded protein: CATSGGRGGNQPQHF.

In its sample, this clone was seen a few times. The chain has TRBV25-1 and TRBJ2-7; TRBD1 might be the D (6 bases). There are 13 residues in the CDR3. Trimming cost V 6 bases and J 1 base, with 10 bases left between them. Germline CDR1 is MGHDK and CDR2 is SYGVNS. The CDR3 sequence: CASRGAGSYEQYF. CDR3 DNA: TGTGCCAGCAGGGGGGCAGGTTCCTACGAGCAGTACTTC.

This chain joins TRBV7-2 and TRBJ1-4; D not resolved. Germline CDR1 and CDR2: SGHTA and FQGNSA. The CDR3 consists of 15 residues. V was shortened by 1 base and J by 1 base, with 7 bases between the two germline ends. DNA for the CDR3: TGTGCCAGCAGCTTAGGACAACTAACTAATGAAAAACTGTTTTTT. It encodes CASSLGQLTNEKLFF.

J is TRBJ1-2 and V is TRBV12-3 or TRBV12-4; 9 bases match TRBD1. The CDR3 runs 13 residues. J gave up 5 bases and V 5 bases, and 3 bases lay outside the gene matches. CDR3 residues: CASSVDRGYGYTF. CDR3 in DNA: TGTGCCAGCAGTGTGGACAGGGGATATGGCTACACCTTC.

The chain carries TRBV7-2 and TRBJ2-7, with 10 bases identical to TRBD1. Germline-derived CDR1 and CDR2 are SGHTA and FQGNSA. This CDR3 is 18 amino acids long. The V gene end was trimmed by 2 bases and the J gene end by 4 bases; junction bases not matched to a gene: 14. This CDR3 is CASSLFSSAGQGWYEQYF. The DNA for the CDR3 is TGTGCCAGCAGCTTATTCTCGTCGGCGGGACAGGGGTGGTACGAGCAGTACTTC. The variable domain in full, completed from reference TRBV7-2 and TRBJ2-7, reads GAGVSQSPSNKVTEKGKDVELRCDPISGHTALYWYRQSLGQGLEFLIYFQGNSAPDKSGLPSDRFSAERTGGSVSTLTIQRTQQEDSAVYLCASSLFSSAGQGWYEQYFGPGTRLTVT.

This clone was observed a handful of times. This chain joins TRBV2 and TRBJ2-3; 8 positions match TRBD2. Germline V lookup: CDR1 SNHLY, CDR2 FYNNEI. Unmatched junction bases numbered 12, after V lost 6 bases and J lost 4 bases. CDR3 length: 16 residues. The CDR3 region has the DNA TGTGCCAGCAGGAAGGGACTAGGACATTTCGCAGATACGCAGTATTTT. Its protein is CASRKGLGHFADTQYF. Variable domain in full (rest from reference TRBV2 and TRBJ2-3): EPEVTQTPSHQVTQMGQEVILRCVPISNHLYFYWYRQILGQKVEFLVSFYNNEISEKSEIFDDQFSVERPDGSNFTLKIRSTKLEDSAMYFCASRKGLGHFADTQYFGPGTRLTVL.

The genes are TRBV14 and TRBJ1-6; D remains unclear. The V end was cut by 4 bases, the J end by 0 bases, with 10 bases between. This CDR3 has 16 amino acids. Per germline, CDR1 SGHDN and CDR2 FVKESK. CDR3 protein: CASSLRRSSYNSPLHF. The CDR3 nucleotides are TGTGCCAGCAGCCTAAGGAGAAGCTCCTATAATTCACCCCTCCACTTT.